This is a list of T cell receptor beta chains from one sample in a study of PD-L1 blockade in urothelial cancer. Libraries were prepared by immunoSEQ multiplex PCR; TCRdb keeps only in-frame clonotypes and omits some of them. The sample carries about 95,000 clones, around 87% recorded once. Here the sequenced sample was PBMCs, taken around atezolizumab (anti-PD-L1) treatment. These receptor sequences come from a man aged 55 to 70 with urothelial cancer. Both conserved end residues are part of each CDR3.

>TRBJ2-7|TRBV19
CASSPPGVSYEQYF
>TRBJ2-1|TRBV10-2
CASKQGGINEQFF
>TRBJ1-1|TRBV5-1
CASSLGGGHVNTEAFF
>TRBJ2-1|TRBV2
CASRVDTYNEQFF
>TRBJ1-2|TRBV4-2
CASSQDYRVDGYTF
>TRBJ2-1|TRBV29-1
CSVLSGQSSYNEQFF
>TRBJ2-2|TRBV9
CASSVGGRADTGELFF
>TRBJ2-5|TRBV27
CASRTLGQGAGETQYF
>TRBJ1-2|TRBV28
CASSNGGGAFGYTF
>TRBJ1-5|TRBV4-3
CASSQGVATGDQPQHF
>TRBJ1-1|TRBV19
CASSHRVLNTEAFF
>TRBJ2-7|TRBV7-2
CASSARASGPYEQYF
>TRBJ1-5|TRBV5-1
CASSHDSSNQPQHF
>TRBJ2-7|TRBV27
CASSLQGGYEQYF
>TRBJ2-2|TRBV7-2
CASSLATSAITGELFF
>TRBJ2-3|TRBV19
CASSLVAGPTDTQYF
>TRBJ2-7|TRBV2
CASSERGLAGAYEQYF
>TRBJ1-2|TRBV7-2
CASRGGTANYGYTF
>TRBJ2-5|TRBV21-1
CASTHVDRGKETQYF
>TRBJ2-1|TRBV14
CASSLAPGLGGNEQFF
>TRBJ2-3|TRBV6-4
CASSSQGTDTQYF
>TRBJ2-1|TRBV6-6
CASSSGGLIEEFF
>TRBJ2-1|TRBV27
CASKGGTINEQFF
>TRBJ2-3|TRBV5-1
CASSLLGREDTQYF
>TRBJ2-1|TRBV7-3
CASSIDSGLSYNEQFF
>TRBJ1-4|TRBV2
CASSRGQGLALGEKLFF
>TRBJ2-7|TRBV29-1
CSVEAGHRATAEQYF
>TRBJ2-6|TRBV9
CASSVTGGSGANVLTF
>TRBJ1-6|TRBV4-2
CASSLGQGNNSPLHF
>TRBJ2-2|TRBV30
CAWSGTSEVAGELFF
>TRBJ1-4|TRBV19
CASSTRTGGGEKLFF
>TRBJ2-7|TRBV14
CASSQEPALSYEQYF
>TRBJ2-6|TRBV7-6
CASSLLYGQGEANVLTF
>TRBJ2-5|TRBV30
CAWSGPRTSGRASGTQYF
>TRBJ2-1|TRBV12-2
CASRLDRRAGYNEQFF
>TRBJ1-5|TRBV19
CASRMTGGKPQHF
>TRBJ2-1|TRBV10-1
CASSEAGTGWFF
>TRBJ2-7|TRBV7-3
CASSLTRDRDYEQYF
>TRBJ2-5|TRBV5-1
CASSLFGGSETQYF
>TRBJ2-2|TRBV30
CAWSETGAWTGELFF
>TRBJ2-1|TRBV4-3
CASSHWDRGDYNEQFF
>TRBJ1-5|TRBV21-1
CASRDKGGRYQPQHF
>TRBJ2-1|TRBV5-1
CASSLTGTSGYNEQFF
>TRBJ2-5|TRBV7-3
CASSSTVQETQYF
>TRBJ1-2|TRBV10-3
CAISESSMSNYGYTF
>TRBJ2-5|TRBV25-1
CAARTSGSETQYF
>TRBJ2-5|TRBV2
CASSTYETQYF
>TRBJ2-3|TRBV7-2
CASSPGGRDTQYF
>TRBJ2-5|TRBV7-2
CASSALERAQETQYF
>TRBJ2-7|TRBV6-1
CASSELAGGLDEQYF
>TRBJ1-1|TRBV7-9
CASSRQGWGTEAFF
>TRBJ2-5|TRBV5-6
CASSLAYATQYF
>TRBJ2-1|TRBV18
CASSPVVAGVGNEQFF
>TRBJ2-7|TRBV4-3
CASSQDPPPGGFNEQYF
>TRBJ2-7|TRBV4-3
CASSQDIGTVSYEQYF